These 30 T cell receptor beta chains share one sample of origin, sequenced in a study of blood T cell repertoires in COVID-19. Profiled with immunoSEQ multiplex PCR; TCRdb holds only in-frame clones, not every one. The sample shows about 400,000 clones, 88% of them seen only once. Sequencing was done on a sample of PBMCs or T cells enriched from blood (not recorded which). The source of these receptors is a woman aged 40 to 55 with acute COVID-19.

The chain employs TRBV2 and TRBJ1-6; 12 nucleotides line up with TRBD1. The CDR3 is made up of 16 amino acids. Germline loops: CDR1 SNHLY, CDR2 FYNNEI. After removal of 6 bases from V and 10 bases from J, the junction contained 10 bases not matched to a gene. The CDR3, as DNA: TGTGCCAGCAGCCAACCGGGACAGGGGGCCGGATCACCCCTCCACTTT. Translation gives CASSQPGQGAGSPLHF.

The V and J genes are TRBV7-9 and TRBJ1-1, with D maybe TRBD1 (6 bases). The length of the CDR3 is 16 residues. Trimming stripped 5 bases from V and 4 bases from J, with 20 bases between. Germline-derived CDR1 and CDR2 are SEHNR and FQNEAQ (reference sequence). CDR3 amino acids: CASSPPRSGGPTEAFF. The CDR3 DNA reads as TGTGCCAGCAGCCCCCCGCGGTCCGGGGGGCCCACTGAAGCTTTCTTT.

This clone occurred once. In the same sample, other DNA sequences code for this CDR3. V gene TRBV6-5 combines with J gene TRBJ2-7; D is undetermined. The CDR3 has 13 amino acids. The germline V gene encodes CDR1 MNHEY and CDR2 SVGAGI. V lost 6 bases, J lost 0 bases, and 9 bases lay in between. The chain's CDR3 is CASSYSDSYEQYF. In DNA, the CDR3 is TGTGCCAGCAGCTACAGCGACTCCTACGAGCAGTACTTC.

This chain links TRBV30 with TRBJ1-1; a weak D match, TRBD1 (5 bases). V was pared by 0 bases and J by 6 bases, with 8 bases between. Germline V gene lookup returns CDR1 GTSNPN and CDR2 SVGIG (reference sequence). This CDR3 is built from 12 residues. The CDR3 here is CAWSVGGAEAFF. CDR3 nucleotide sequence: TGTGCCTGGAGTGTAGGAGGGGCTGAAGCTTTCTTT.

The genes are TRBV12-3 or TRBV12-4 and TRBJ1-4, with D maybe TRBD1 (6 bases). Trimming took off 6 bases at V and 7 bases at J, with 12 bases between the two ends. This CDR3 contains 13 residues. The CDR3 protein is CASSWGQGEKLFF. The CDR3 bases are TGTGCCAGCAGCTGGGGGCAGGGTGAAAAACTGTTTTTT.

The chain joins TRBV5-4 to TRBJ2-1, with a possible D match to TRBD1 (6 bases). Germline CDR1 SGHNT, CDR2 YYREEE (reference sequence). V dropped 4 bases and J dropped 0 bases, with 20 bases sitting between them. The CDR3 consists of 18 residues. The CDR3 coding sequence is TGTGCCAGCAGCCCATGGGGTAGAGGACAGAACTCCTACAATGAGCAGTTCTTC. It encodes CASSPWGRGQNSYNEQFF.

Worth noting for this clone: This same CDR3 is encoded by further DNA sequences in the sample. CDR3 sequence reads: CSARDRGGYTF. The CDR3 DNA reads as TGCAGTGCTAGAGACAGAGGGGGCTACACCTTC. The chain uses TRBV20-1 and TRBJ1-2; unclear D gene. With 0 bases removed from V and 8 bases from J, the gap between germline ends came to 7 bases. Germline V gives CDR1 DFQATT, CDR2 SNEGSKA (reference sequence). The CDR3 extends over 11 amino acids.

The chain uses TRBV30 and TRBJ1-2; TRBD1 aligns across 8 bases. The CDR3 spans 12 residues. V dropped 5 bases and J dropped 8; count of bases not matched to a gene: 7. In germline, CDR1 is GTSNPN, CDR2 SVGIG (reference sequence). Here the CDR3 reads CAWGQGAGGYTF. CDR3 in DNA: TGTGCCTGGGGACAGGGAGCGGGGGGCTACACCTTC.

V and J are TRBV7-6 and TRBJ2-1, with 8 bases that match TRBD2. CDR1 is SGHVS and CDR2 is FNYEAQ in the germline V gene. This CDR3 is built from 16 residues. V was clipped by 0 bases and J by 5 bases; unmatched bases: 6. For the CDR3, the DNA is TGTGCCAGCAGCTTAGCGGGGGTTAGCGGGGACAATGAGCAGTTCTTC. Translating gives CASSLAGVSGDNEQFF. Together with reference TRBV7-6 and TRBJ2-1, the CDR3 gives the full variable domain: GAGVSQSPRYKVTKRGQDVALRCDPISGHVSLYWYRQALGQGPEFLTYFNYEAQQDKSGLPNDRFSAERPEGSISTLTIQRTEQRDSAMYRCASSLAGVSGDNEQFFGPGTRLTVL.

This clone has only one observation. The chain employs TRBV7-2 and TRBJ1-5, with 7 nucleotides matching TRBD1. The trim removed 6 bases at V and 7 bases at J, leaving 9 bases unmatched. There are 14 residues in the CDR3. CDR1 is SGHTA, CDR2 FQGNSA, per germline. This CDR3 is CASSSQGIGQPQHF. CDR3 DNA: TGTGCCAGCAGTTCACAGGGGATCGGACAGCCCCAGCATTTT.

CDR3 sequence: CASSPPTSAGANVLTF. CDR3 bases: TGTGCCAGCAGTCCACCCACTAGTGCTGGGGCCAACGTCCTGACTTTC. The rearrangement joins TRBV7-9 to TRBJ2-6; possible D gene TRBD2, 5 bases. Between the trimmed V and J ends, which lost 6 bases and 2 bases, there was a span of 14 bases. CDR1 is SEHNR, CDR2 FQNEAQ, per germline (reference sequence). The CDR3 is 16 residues long.

This clone was found once. V gene TRBV2 combines with J gene TRBJ1-2; weak D call: TRBD1 (5 bases). V was trimmed by 6 bases and J by 8 bases, leaving 28 bases between them. CDR1 SNHLY and CDR2 FYNNEI come from the germline V gene. This CDR3 comprises 17 residues. DNA of the CDR3: TGTGCCAGCAGGGGGGGTACAACCTACCTAGCTTATGTAGGCTACACCTTC. Translated, it gives CASRGGTTYLAYVGYTF.

The chain combines TRBV30 with TRBJ1-2; a weak D match, TRBD1 (5 bases). V lost 2 bases and J 8 bases, leaving 18 bases between the germline ends. The V gene's germline CDR1 is GTSNPN and CDR2 SVGIG (reference sequence). The CDR3 is 14 residues long. The CDR3 DNA reads as TGTGCCTGGAGTTTGTTGCAGGGAGGTGCCGGCTACACCTTC. Residues: CAWSLLQGGAGYTF.

The chain recombines TRBV7-2 with TRBJ1-2; 8 bases agree with TRBD1. Per the germline V gene, CDR1 is SGHTA and CDR2 is FQGNSA. The CDR3 extends over 15 amino acids. Trimming at V came to 2 bases and at J to 6 bases, leaving 8 bases not matched to a gene. CDR3 sequence reads: CASSLNLGQGNGYTF. The CDR3 DNA follows: TGTGCCAGCAGCTTAAACCTAGGACAGGGAAATGGCTACACCTTC.

The gene calls are TRBV5-1 and TRBJ2-3, with a weak D call TRBD2 (7 bases). With 6 bases removed from V and 6 bases from J, the gap between germline ends came to 17 bases. Germline CDR1 SGHRS, CDR2 YFSETQ. This CDR3 spans 14 amino acids. CDR3 residues: CASNRGGIFDTQYF. The DNA of the CDR3 is TGCGCCAGCAATAGGGGGGGCATCTTCGATACGCAGTATTTT.

The V and J genes are TRBV11-2 and TRBJ2-1; a possible D gene is TRBD2 (7 bases). CDR1 and CDR2 (germline): SGHAT, FQNNGV. The V end was cut by 1 base, the J end by 3 bases, with 13 bases between. This CDR3 has 16 residues. CDR3 sequence: CASSLVVRGGYNEQFF. The CDR3 region has the DNA TGTGCCAGCAGCTTAGTAGTGAGGGGGGGCTACAATGAGCAGTTCTTC.

The chain uses TRBV5-1 and TRBJ2-7, with TRBD1 matching over 8 bases. The CDR3 consists of 16 residues. With 3 bases clipped from V and 2 bases from J, the junction kept 10 bases outside the gene matches. Germline V gene data show CDR1 as SGHRS and CDR2 as YFSETQ. CDR3 bases: TGCGCCAGCAGCTCGGCCCCCGGGACAGGTCCCTACGAGCAGTACTTC. Its translation is CASSSAPGTGPYEQYF.

The J gene is TRBJ1-1, the V gene TRBV5-4; 7 bases fit TRBD1. The CDR3 is 16 amino acids. CDR1 is SGHNT, CDR2 YYREEE, per germline (reference sequence). V dropped 4 bases and J dropped 4; count of bases not matched to a gene: 13. The CDR3 here is CASSLSLTGASTEAFF. CDR3 coding DNA: TGTGCCAGCAGCCTGTCGCTAACAGGGGCTTCCACTGAAGCTTTCTTT.

This clone was observed a few times. This chain joins TRBV30 and TRBJ2-3; 9 positions match TRBD2. V shed 0 bases and J 5 bases; nucleotides not matched to a gene: 9. Germline V gene sequence: CDR1 GTSNPN, CDR2 SVGIG (reference sequence). This CDR3 has 16 residues. CDR3 residues: CAWSVTASGEIDTQYF. The DNA for the CDR3 is TGTGCCTGGAGTGTAACGGCTAGCGGGGAGATAGATACGCAGTATTTT. Looking up the rest from reference TRBV30 and TRBJ2-3 gives the full variable domain: SQTIHQWPATLVQPVGSPLSLECTVEGTSNPNLYWYRQAAGRGLQLLFYSVGIGQISSEVPQNLSASRPQDRQFILSSKKLLLSDSGFYLCAWSVTASGEIDTQYFGPGTRLTVL.

The chain is built from TRBV10-3 and TRBJ2-3, with 11 bases matching TRBD2. Germline V gene lookup returns CDR1 ENHRY and CDR2 SYGVKD. The CDR3 is 15 residues long. Losses at the gene ends were 4 bases for V and 5 bases for J; bases not matched to a gene: 5. CDR3 protein: CAISVASGGQDTQYF. CDR3 coding DNA: TGTGCCATCAGTGTTGCTAGCGGGGGGCAAGATACGCAGTATTTT.

This sequence joins TRBV30 and TRBJ2-7; tentative D call: TRBD2 (5 bases). The germline V and J ends were trimmed by 0 bases and 1 base, with 10 bases remaining between them. The CDR3 is 14 residues long. The germline gives CDR1 GTSNPN, CDR2 SVGIG (reference sequence). CDR3 amino acids: CAWSVRGFSYEQYF. CDR3 coding DNA: TGTGCCTGGAGTGTACGGGGTTTTTCCTACGAGCAGTACTTC.

This clone was picked up a small number of times. The J gene is TRBJ2-1, the V gene TRBV3-1 (or the pseudogene TRBV3-2); TRBD2 aligns across 8 bases. Germline CDR1 reads LGHDT; CDR2 reads YNNKEL (reference sequence). The CDR3 consists of 12 residues. The junction had 3 bases not matched to a gene; V was cut back by 4 bases and J by 10 bases. In nucleotides, the CDR3 is TGTGCCAGCAGCCTATTAGCGGGGGAGCAGTTCTTC. Translating it yields CASSLLAGEQFF.

In this sample, this clone turned up many times. V and J are TRBV7-9 and TRBJ2-5, with TRBD1 matching over 10 bases. Trimming at V came to 7 bases and at J to 0 bases, leaving 5 bases not matched to a gene. The CDR3 consists of 15 residues. Germline loops: CDR1 SEHNR, CDR2 FQNEAQ (reference sequence). CDR3 nucleotides: TGTGCCAGCACCCATGGACAGGGGGACCAAGAGACCCAGTACTTC. It encodes CASTHGQGDQETQYF.

In DNA form, the CDR3 reads TGTGCCAGCAGAATACAGGGATCAACTGAAGCTTTCTTT. Its protein product is CASRIQGSTEAFF. This chain links TRBV2 with TRBJ1-1, with D perhaps TRBD1 (6 bases). CDR1 and CDR2 (germline): SNHLY, FYNNEI. The V and J ends lost 6 bases and 5 bases respectively, with 13 bases between them. The CDR3 consists of 13 residues.

The chain uses TRBV9 and TRBJ2-1; 10 positions agree with TRBD2. The CDR3 spans 15 residues. CDR1 is SGDLS and CDR2 is YYNGEE in the germline V gene. The trim removed 4 bases at V and 10 bases at J, leaving 11 bases unmatched. The DNA of the CDR3 is TGTGCCAGCAGCTACAGCGGGGGGGCCAGCTACGAGCAGTTCTTC. As protein: CASSYSGGASYEQFF. Complete variable domain (other parts from reference TRBV9 and TRBJ2-1): DSGVTQTPKHLITATGQRVTLRCSPRSGDLSVYWYQQSLDQGLQFLIQYYNGEERAKGNILERFSAQQFPDLHSELNLSSLELGDSALYFCASSYSGGASYEQFFGPGTRLTVL.

J is TRBJ2-7 and V is TRBV24-1, with a possible D match to TRBD1 (6 bases). With 6 bases removed from V and 3 bases from J, the gap between germline ends came to 14 bases. The CDR3 is 14 amino acids. Germline CDR1 reads KGHDR; CDR2 reads SFDVKD. CDR3 residues: CATSTRTEHYEQYF. The CDR3 nucleotides read TGTGCCACCAGTACCCGGACAGAGCACTACGAGCAGTACTTC.

The V gene is TRBV19, the J gene TRBJ1-6; 9 bases fit TRBD1. Germline trimming cut 4 bases from V and 10 bases from J; bases unmatched to any gene: 8. The CDR3 is made up of 15 amino acids. In germline, CDR1 is LNHDA, CDR2 SQIVND (reference sequence). The CDR3 DNA reads as TGTGCCAGTAGTAATCGGGGACAGGGAAACTCACCCCTCCACTTT. It is translated as CASSNRGQGNSPLHF.

The chain couples TRBV5-1 to TRBJ1-1; 7 bases agree with TRBD1. CDR3 size: 14 residues. CDR1 SGHRS and CDR2 YFSETQ come from the germline V gene. V gave up 5 bases and J gave up 0 bases; unmatched junction bases: 4. CDR3: CASRTGTVNTEAFF. The CDR3 DNA reads TGCGCCAGCAGAACCGGGACAGTGAACACTGAAGCTTTCTTT.

The chain carries TRBV19 and TRBJ1-4; 7 positions match TRBD1. CDR1 LNHDA and CDR2 SQIVND come from the germline V gene (reference sequence). V shed 3 bases, J shed 7 bases, and the junction held 8 bases outside the gene matches. The CDR3 has 15 residues. Written as DNA, the CDR3 is TGTGCCAGTAGTATGCATGGGACAGCAGGTGAAAAACTGTTTTTT. This translates into CASSMHGTAGEKLFF.

J is TRBJ1-5 and V is TRBV5-6; D possibly corresponds to TRBD1 (5 bases). Trimming pared 5 bases from V and 4 bases from J, leaving 13 bases between. Germline V CDR1 and CDR2: SGHDT, YYEEEE. This CDR3 is 14 amino acids long. The CDR3 DNA sequence: TGTGCCAGCAGTTTTGGCAGGGATAATCAGCCCCAGCATTTT. It translates to CASSFGRDNQPQHF.